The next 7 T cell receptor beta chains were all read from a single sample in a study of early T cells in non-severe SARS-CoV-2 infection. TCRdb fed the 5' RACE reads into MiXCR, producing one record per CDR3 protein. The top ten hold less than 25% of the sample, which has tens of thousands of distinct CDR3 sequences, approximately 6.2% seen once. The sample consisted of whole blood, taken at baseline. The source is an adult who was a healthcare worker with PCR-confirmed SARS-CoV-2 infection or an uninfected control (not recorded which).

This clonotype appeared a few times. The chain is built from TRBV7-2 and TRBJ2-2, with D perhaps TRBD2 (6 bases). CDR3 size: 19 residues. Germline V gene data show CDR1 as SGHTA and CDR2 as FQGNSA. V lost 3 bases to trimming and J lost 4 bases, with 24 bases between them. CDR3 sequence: CASSFRPGLTSSVTGELFF. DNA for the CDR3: TGTGCCAGCAGCTTCCGCCCTGGCCTCACTAGCTCCGTCACCGGGGAGCTGTTTTTT.

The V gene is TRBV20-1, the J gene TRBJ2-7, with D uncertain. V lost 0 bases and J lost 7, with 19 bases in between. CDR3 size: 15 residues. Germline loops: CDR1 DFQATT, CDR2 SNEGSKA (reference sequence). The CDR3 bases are TGCAGTGCTAGAGACCCGGGCAGACCCGTGGGTGAGCAGTACTTC. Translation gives CSARDPGRPVGEQYF.

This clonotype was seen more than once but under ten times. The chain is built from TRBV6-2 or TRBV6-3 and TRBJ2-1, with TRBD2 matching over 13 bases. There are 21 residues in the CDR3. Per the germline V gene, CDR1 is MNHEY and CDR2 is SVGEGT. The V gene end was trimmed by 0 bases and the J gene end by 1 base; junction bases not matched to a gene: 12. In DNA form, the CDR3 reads TGTGCCAGCAGTTACTCGGGCTTACTAGCGGGAGGGCCGCGGTCCTACAATGAGCAGTTCTTC. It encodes CASSYSGLLAGGPRSYNEQFF.

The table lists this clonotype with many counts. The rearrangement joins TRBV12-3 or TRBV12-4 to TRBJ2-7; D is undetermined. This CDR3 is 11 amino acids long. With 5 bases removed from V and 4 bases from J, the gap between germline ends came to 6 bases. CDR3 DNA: TGTGCCAGCAGTGACCGGTACGAGCAGTACTTC. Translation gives CASSDRYEQYF.

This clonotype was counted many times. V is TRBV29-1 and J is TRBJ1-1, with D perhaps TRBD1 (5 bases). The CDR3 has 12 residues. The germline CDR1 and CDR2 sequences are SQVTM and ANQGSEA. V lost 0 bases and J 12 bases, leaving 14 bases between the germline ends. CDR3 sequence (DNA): TGCAGCGTTGAAGATGGGGGGTTAAAGACTTTCTTT. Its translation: CSVEDGGLKTFF.

CDR3 loop: CASSQTFRDNLNEQYF. The CDR3, as DNA: TGCGCCAGCAGCCAGACATTCCGGGACAATTTAAACGAGCAGTACTTC. This chain connects TRBV4-1 to TRBJ2-7; D possibly corresponds to TRBD1 (6 bases). V lost 3 bases and J 5 bases, leaving 20 bases between the germline ends. The CDR3 is 16 residues long. Germline values: CDR1 MGHRA, CDR2 YSYEKL.

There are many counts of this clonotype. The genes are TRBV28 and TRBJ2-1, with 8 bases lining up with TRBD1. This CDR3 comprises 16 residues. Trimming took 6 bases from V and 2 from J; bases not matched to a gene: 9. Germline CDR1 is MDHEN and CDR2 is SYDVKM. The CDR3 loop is CASSITGQGTYNEQFF. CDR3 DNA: TGTGCCAGCAGCATTACCGGACAGGGAACCTACAATGAGCAGTTCTTC.